This TCR beta chain appears in the sequencing data of a study of cytomegalovirus exposure and HLA in healthy donors. Measured with immunoSEQ multiplex PCR; TCRdb has only the in-frame clones, and not every one. The sample consists of about 97,000 clones, 85% to 95% of them appearing once. V trimming: 8 bases; J trimming: 1 base; junction bases outside the gene matches: 8. Germline V lookup: CDR1 SGHDN, CDR2 FVKESK. CDR3 length: 14 residues. The chain carries TRBV14 and TRBJ2-7, with 7 bases aligning to TRBD2. The origin of this receptor is a young woman in good health and CMV-seronegative. What was sequenced was PBMCs. The CDR3 DNA sequence: TGTGCCAGCGCCCGGGGGGTGAGGTCCTACGAGCAGTACTTC. Translation: CASARGVRSYEQYF.